These 20 T cell receptor beta chains were all obtained from the same sample, sequenced in a study of T cells after yellow fever vaccination. TCRdb ran MiXCR on the 5' RACE reads and lists one entry per CDR3 protein. The sample lists 250,000 or so distinct CDR3 sequences; roughly 3.7% were seen once. The sequencing used PBMCs, collected 15 days after the yellow fever booster vaccination. The receptors originated from a man aged 18 to 35 who received the YFV17D yellow fever vaccine.

In nucleotides, the CDR3 is TGTGCCAGCAGCTTAGTCAGGGGGTCCGGGGAGCTGTTTTTT. Translation gives CASSLVRGSGELFF. The V and J genes are TRBV7-2 and TRBJ2-2; TRBD1 matches at 7 bases. V dropped 1 base and J dropped 6; count of bases not matched to a gene: 2. CDR3 length: 14 amino acids. Germline V gene data show CDR1 as SGHTA and CDR2 as FQGNSA.

Comments on this clonotype: Since a much larger clone is just one base distant, this may be a read error. The V gene is TRBV5-1, the J gene TRBJ2-2, with D tentatively TRBD2 (5 bases). Germline V gene lookup returns CDR1 SGHRS and CDR2 YFSETQ. The CDR3 totals 15 residues. The CDR3 DNA follows: TGCGCCAGCAGCTTGTTTTCGGAAAAAACCGGGGAGCCGTTTTTT. It translates to CASSLFSEKTGEPFF.

This clonotype was recorded many times. The chain employs TRBV7-2 and TRBJ2-1, with TRBD2 matching over 8 bases. Germline V gene data show CDR1 as SGHTA and CDR2 as FQGNSA. The CDR3 has 18 amino acids. V lost 0 bases, J lost 9 bases, and 16 bases stayed unmatched. CDR3 bases: TGTGCCAGCAGCTTAGCTTGGTTCGCGGGGGGAACCTCTGGTGAGCAGTTCTTC. Encoded protein: CASSLAWFAGGTSGEQFF.

This clonotype was found many times. In DNA form, the CDR3 reads TGTGCCAGCAGCTTTAGACAGGGATTCGCGAACACTGAAGCTTTCTTT. Encoded protein: CASSFRQGFANTEAFF. The V gene is TRBV5-5, the J gene TRBJ1-1; TRBD1 agrees at 7 bases. Germline V gives CDR1 SGHKS, CDR2 YYEKEE (reference sequence). The CDR3 contains 16 residues. J gave up 1 base and V 2 bases, and 8 bases lay outside the gene matches.

The sample holds many counts of this clonotype. The chain links TRBV4-2 to TRBJ2-1; D possibly matches TRBD1 or TRBD2 (5 bases each). Per the germline V gene, CDR1 is LGHNA and CDR2 is YNFKEQ. This CDR3 has 15 residues. Trimming cost V 0 bases and J 2 bases, with 8 bases left between them. The CDR3: CASSQDWGTYNEQFF. CDR3 in DNA: TGTGCCAGCAGCCAAGACTGGGGGACCTACAATGAGCAGTTCTTC.

This clonotype has ten or more counts. This chain connects TRBV5-1 to TRBJ2-5, with 10 bases identical to TRBD1. The junction had 7 bases not matched to a gene; V was cut back by 4 bases and J by 4 bases. Germline values: CDR1 SGHRS, CDR2 YFSETQ. This CDR3 has 15 residues. The CDR3 region has the DNA TGCGCCAGCAGCCTGGGACAGGGGATTCGAGAGACCCAGTACTTC. Amino acids: CASSLGQGIRETQYF.

This clonotype was recorded many times. Here the CDR3 DNA reads TGTGCCAGCAGTCCCACAGGGGTTACTGAAGCTTTCTTT. Residues: CASSPTGVTEAFF. The J gene is TRBJ1-1, the V gene TRBV6-5; 7 bases fit TRBD1. Germline V gene lookup returns CDR1 MNHEY and CDR2 SVGAGI. The length of the CDR3 is 13 residues. V lost 5 bases and J lost 5; bases outside the gene matches: 5.

The table lists this clonotype with many counts. V gene TRBV20-1 combines with J gene TRBJ2-3; TRBD2 matches 7 bases. The CDR3 runs 14 residues. The germline V gene encodes CDR1 DFQATT and CDR2 SNEGSKA (reference sequence). With 3 bases clipped from V and 6 bases from J, the junction kept 9 bases outside the gene matches. CDR3 sequence (DNA): TGCAGTGCTAGTCCGGGACTATTCTTGGATACGCAGTATTTT. Encoded protein: CSASPGLFLDTQYF.

This clonotype was picked up many times. The chain employs TRBV5-6 and TRBJ2-3; no clear D gene. Trimming left V 1 base short and J 6 bases short, with 9 bases between. The CDR3 sequence is 13 residues long. Germline CDR1 and CDR2: SGHDT and YYEEEE. The CDR3 sequence is CASSLQPTDTQYF. In nucleotides, the CDR3 is TGTGCCAGCAGCTTGCAGCCCACTGATACGCAGTATTTT.

This clonotype was picked up a small number of times. The V and J genes are TRBV19 and TRBJ2-7, with D maybe TRBD2 (7 bases). Germline V CDR1 and CDR2: LNHDA, SQIVND (reference sequence). V was cut by 3 bases and J by 0 bases, with 12 bases left in between. The CDR3 contains 15 residues. The CDR3 protein is CASSMKGGPSYEQYV. The CDR3 nucleotides are TGTGCCAGTAGTATGAAGGGGGGGCCCTCCTACGAGCAGTACGTC.

There are many counts of this clonotype. This chain joins TRBV7-2 and TRBJ2-5; D remains unclear. This CDR3 has 14 residues. The germline CDR1 and CDR2 sequences are SGHTA and FQGNSA. Trimming left V 5 bases short and J 3 bases short, with 13 bases between. DNA for the CDR3: TGTGCCAGCAGCCGTTTGGGCCTAGAAGAGACCCAGTACTTC. It is translated as CASSRLGLEETQYF.

V usage is TRBV11-2 and J usage is TRBJ2-3; 7 nucleotides line up with TRBD2. CDR1 is SGHAT and CDR2 is FQNNGV in the germline V gene. The junction had 10 bases not matched to a gene; V was cut back by 5 bases and J by 2 bases. This CDR3 comprises 16 residues. CDR3 DNA sequence: TGTGCCAGCAGCCCGACGGGGGGTTCCCCCACAGATACGCAGTATTTT. The encoded protein is CASSPTGGSPTDTQYF.

The table lists this clonotype with many counts. This rearrangement joins TRBV6-2 or TRBV6-3 to TRBJ2-7, with D uncertain. The CDR3 is 11 amino acids. Trimming stripped 7 bases from V and 4 bases from J, with 8 bases between. Germline values: CDR1 MNHEY, CDR2 SVGEGT. The chain's CDR3 is CASTYRYEQYF. CDR3 coding DNA: TGTGCCAGCACCTACAGATACGAGCAGTACTTC.

This clonotype was picked up many times. The chain has TRBV7-2 and TRBJ2-5, with D uncertain. This CDR3 spans 14 amino acids. In germline, CDR1 is SGHTA, CDR2 FQGNSA. Deletions cut 5 bases from V and 5 bases from J, with 15 bases between. DNA of the CDR3: TGTGCCAGCAGCGCCACTGGGTTCCGGGAGACCCAGTACTTC. Its translation is CASSATGFRETQYF.

This clonotype was recorded at least ten times. V and J are TRBV20-1 and TRBJ2-5; 7 bases line up with TRBD1. The CDR3 has 13 residues. The trim removed 4 bases at V and 2 bases at J, leaving 4 bases unmatched. Germline lookup yields CDR1 DFQATT and CDR2 SNEGSKA (reference sequence). CDR3 nucleotide sequence: TGCAGTGCTAAATTGACAGGGCAAGAGACCCAGTACTTC. It translates to CSAKLTGQETQYF.

This clonotype was recorded many times. This chain joins TRBV30 and TRBJ2-5; TRBD2 agrees at 8 bases. Germline CDR1 is GTSNPN and CDR2 is SVGIG (reference sequence). The CDR3 loop spans 13 amino acids. The V gene end was trimmed by 1 base and the J gene end by 3 bases; junction bases not matched to a gene: 1. This chain's CDR3 is CAWSGGLEETQYF. Written as DNA, the CDR3 is TGTGCCTGGAGTGGGGGACTAGAAGAGACCCAGTACTTC.

This clonotype came up many times. The CDR3 loop reads CASSYGQNYYEQYF. The DNA of the CDR3 is TGTGCCAGCAGTTACGGGCAGAACTACTACGAGCAGTACTTC. The rearrangement links TRBV6-6 to TRBJ2-7, with no clear D. The CDR3 loop spans 14 amino acids. Germline CDR1 reads MNHNY; CDR2 reads SVGAGI (reference sequence). V lost 2 bases and J 3 bases, leaving 11 bases between the germline ends.

This clonotype was detected ten times or more. The chain carries TRBV4-3 and TRBJ2-7, with 10 positions matching TRBD1. V was clipped by 2 bases and J by 6 bases; unmatched bases: 10. The CDR3 has 16 residues. Germline V CDR1 and CDR2: LGHNA, YSLEER. In DNA form, the CDR3 reads TGCGCCAGCAGCCAAACCGGGACAGGGGAGAGGGTCGAGCAGTACGTC. Residues: CASSQTGTGERVEQYV.

This clonotype was recorded at least ten times. The V and J genes are TRBV21-1 and TRBJ2-7; the D call in the table, TRBD1, was not verified against the DNA. TRBV21-1 is annotated as a pseudogene. The CDR3 has 14 residues. CDR3 loop: CASSKPDPRDEQYV. The CDR3 coding sequence is TGTGCCAGCAGCAAACCCGACCCCAGGGACGAGCAGTACGTC.

This clonotype was counted at least ten times. An end of the junction does not agree with germline; a read error may underlie this. As DNA, the CDR3 is TGTGCCAGCAGCATAGCCGGGGGGGCATCTGATACGCAGTATTTT. It translates to CASSIAGGASDTQYF. The chain carries TRBV7-2 and TRBJ2-3; 8 positions match TRBD2. The CDR3 contains 15 residues. Germline loops: CDR1 SGHTA, CDR2 FQGNSA.